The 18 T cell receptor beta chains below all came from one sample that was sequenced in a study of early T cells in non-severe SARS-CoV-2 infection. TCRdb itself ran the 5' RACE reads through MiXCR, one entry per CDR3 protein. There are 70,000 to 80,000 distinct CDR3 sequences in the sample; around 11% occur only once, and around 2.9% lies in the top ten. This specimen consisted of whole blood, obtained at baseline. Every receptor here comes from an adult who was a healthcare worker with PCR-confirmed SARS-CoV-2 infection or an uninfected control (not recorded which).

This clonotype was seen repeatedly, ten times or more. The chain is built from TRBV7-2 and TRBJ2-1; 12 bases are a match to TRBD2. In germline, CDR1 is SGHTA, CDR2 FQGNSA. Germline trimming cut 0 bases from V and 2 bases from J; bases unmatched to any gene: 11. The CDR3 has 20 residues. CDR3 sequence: CASSLAIKRLAGVPYNEQFF. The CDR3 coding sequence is TGTGCCAGCAGCTTAGCGATCAAGCGACTAGCGGGGGTCCCCTACAATGAGCAGTTCTTC.

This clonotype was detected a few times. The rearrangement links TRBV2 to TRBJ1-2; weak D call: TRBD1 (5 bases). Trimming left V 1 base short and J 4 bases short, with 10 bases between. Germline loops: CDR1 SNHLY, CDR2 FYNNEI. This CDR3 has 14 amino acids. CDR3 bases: TGTGCCAGCAGTGAAGAGGGGATTGTCTATGGCTACACCTTC. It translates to CASSEEGIVYGYTF.

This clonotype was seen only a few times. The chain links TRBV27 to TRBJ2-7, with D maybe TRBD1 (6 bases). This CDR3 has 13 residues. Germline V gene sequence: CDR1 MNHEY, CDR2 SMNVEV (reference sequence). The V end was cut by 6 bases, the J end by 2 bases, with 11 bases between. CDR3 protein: CASSTGLTYEQYF. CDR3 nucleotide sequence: TGTGCCAGCAGCACAGGGCTGACCTACGAGCAGTACTTC.

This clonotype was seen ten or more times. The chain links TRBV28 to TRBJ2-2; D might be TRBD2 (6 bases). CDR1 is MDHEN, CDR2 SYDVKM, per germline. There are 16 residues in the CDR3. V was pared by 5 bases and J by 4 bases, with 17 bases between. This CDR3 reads CASSPRRRAITGELFF. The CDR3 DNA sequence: TGTGCCAGCAGTCCCCGGCGGAGGGCGATCACCGGGGAGCTGTTTTTT.

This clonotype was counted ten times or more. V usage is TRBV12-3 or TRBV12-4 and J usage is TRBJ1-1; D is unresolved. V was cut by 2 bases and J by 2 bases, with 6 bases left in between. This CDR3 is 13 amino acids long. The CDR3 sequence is CASSLLANTEAFF. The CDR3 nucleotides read TGTGCCAGCAGTTTACTTGCTAACACTGAAGCTTTCTTT.

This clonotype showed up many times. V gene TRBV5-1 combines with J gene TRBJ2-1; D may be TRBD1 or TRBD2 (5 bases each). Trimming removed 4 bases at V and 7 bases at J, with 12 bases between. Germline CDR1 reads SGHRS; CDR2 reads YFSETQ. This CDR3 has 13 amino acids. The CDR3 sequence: CASSGGVRNEQFF. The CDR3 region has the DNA TGCGCCAGCAGCGGGGGAGTCAGGAATGAGCAGTTCTTC.

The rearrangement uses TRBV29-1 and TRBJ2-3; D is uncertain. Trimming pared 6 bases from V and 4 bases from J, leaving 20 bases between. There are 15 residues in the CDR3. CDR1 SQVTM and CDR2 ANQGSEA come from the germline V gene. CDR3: CSVPAPLGGADTQYF. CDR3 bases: TGCAGCGTCCCTGCCCCCCTCGGCGGCGCAGATACGCAGTATTTT.

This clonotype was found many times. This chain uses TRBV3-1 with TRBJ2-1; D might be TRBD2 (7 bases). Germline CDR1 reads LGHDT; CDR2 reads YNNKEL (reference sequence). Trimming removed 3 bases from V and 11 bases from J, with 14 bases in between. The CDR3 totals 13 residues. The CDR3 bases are TGTGCCAGCAGCCATCCCGAGGGGGGGAAGCAGTTCTTC. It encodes CASSHPEGGKQFF.

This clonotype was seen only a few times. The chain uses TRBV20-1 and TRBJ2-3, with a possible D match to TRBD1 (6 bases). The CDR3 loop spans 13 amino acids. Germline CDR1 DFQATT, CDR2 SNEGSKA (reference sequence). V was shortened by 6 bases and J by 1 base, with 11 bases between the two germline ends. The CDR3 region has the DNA TGCAGTGCCCCGGACAGACGCACAGATACGCAGTATTTT. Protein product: CSAPDRRTDTQYF.

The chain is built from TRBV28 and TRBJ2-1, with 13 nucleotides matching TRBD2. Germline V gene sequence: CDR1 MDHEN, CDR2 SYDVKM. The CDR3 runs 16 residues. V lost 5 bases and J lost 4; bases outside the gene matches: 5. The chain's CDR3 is CASSPLTSGGYNEQFF. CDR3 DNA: TGTGCCAGCAGTCCCTTGACTAGCGGGGGGTACAATGAGCAGTTCTTC. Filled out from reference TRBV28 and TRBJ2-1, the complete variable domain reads DVKVTQSSRYLVKRTGEKVFLECVQDMDHENMFWYRQDPGLGLRLIYFSYDVKMKEKGDIPEGYSVSREKKERFSLILESASTNQTSMYLCASSPLTSGGYNEQFFGPGTRLTVL.

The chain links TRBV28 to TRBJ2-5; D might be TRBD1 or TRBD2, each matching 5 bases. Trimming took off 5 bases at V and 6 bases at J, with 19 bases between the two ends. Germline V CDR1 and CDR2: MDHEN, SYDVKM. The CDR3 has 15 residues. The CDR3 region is CASSVGSGPGKTQYF. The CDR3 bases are TGTGCCAGCAGTGTGGGATCGGGGCCTGGGAAGACCCAGTACTTC.

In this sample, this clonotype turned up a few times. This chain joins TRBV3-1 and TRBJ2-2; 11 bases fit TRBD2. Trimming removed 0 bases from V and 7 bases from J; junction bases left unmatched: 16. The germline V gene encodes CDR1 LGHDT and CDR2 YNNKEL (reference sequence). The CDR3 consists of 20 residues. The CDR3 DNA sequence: TGTGCCAGCAGCCAAGAAGAACTAGCGGGGGAGACCCTCTTCGGCGGGGAGCTGTTTTTT. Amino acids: CASSQEELAGETLFGGELFF.

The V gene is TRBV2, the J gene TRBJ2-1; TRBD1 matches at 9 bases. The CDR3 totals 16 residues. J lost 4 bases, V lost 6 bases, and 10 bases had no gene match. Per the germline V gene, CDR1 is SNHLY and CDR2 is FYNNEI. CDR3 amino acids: CASSPSTGGNYNEQFF. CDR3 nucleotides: TGTGCCAGCAGCCCTTCTACAGGGGGCAATTACAATGAGCAGTTCTTC.

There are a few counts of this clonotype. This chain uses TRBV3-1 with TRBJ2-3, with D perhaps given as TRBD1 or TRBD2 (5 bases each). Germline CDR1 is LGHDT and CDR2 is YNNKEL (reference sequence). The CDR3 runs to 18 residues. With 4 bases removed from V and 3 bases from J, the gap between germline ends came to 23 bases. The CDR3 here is CASSREGNLDSGTDTQYF. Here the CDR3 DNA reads TGTGCCAGCAGCCGAGAGGGGAACTTAGATTCCGGGACAGATACGCAGTATTTT.

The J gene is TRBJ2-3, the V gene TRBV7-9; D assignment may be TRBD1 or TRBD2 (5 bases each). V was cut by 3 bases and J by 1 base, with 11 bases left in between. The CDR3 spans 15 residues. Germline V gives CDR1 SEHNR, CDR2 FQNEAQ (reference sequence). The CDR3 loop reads CASSFTRDRTDTQYF. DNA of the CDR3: TGTGCCAGCAGCTTCACCCGGGACCGCACAGATACGCAGTATTTT.

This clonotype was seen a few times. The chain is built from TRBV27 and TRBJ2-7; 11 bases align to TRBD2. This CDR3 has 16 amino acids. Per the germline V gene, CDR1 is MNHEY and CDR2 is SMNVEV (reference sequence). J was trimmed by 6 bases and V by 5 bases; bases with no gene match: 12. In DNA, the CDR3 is TGTGCCAGCAGTATAACTAGCGGGGGTCCCGTAGGCGAGCAGTACTTC. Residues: CASSITSGGPVGEQYF.

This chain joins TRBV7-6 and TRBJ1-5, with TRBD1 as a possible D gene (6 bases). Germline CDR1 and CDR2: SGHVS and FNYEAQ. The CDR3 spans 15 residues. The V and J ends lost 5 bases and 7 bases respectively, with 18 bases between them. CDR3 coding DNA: TGTGCCAGCAGCAGGGGGAGTGGAGAAGGGCAGCCCCAGCATTTT. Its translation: CASSRGSGEGQPQHF.

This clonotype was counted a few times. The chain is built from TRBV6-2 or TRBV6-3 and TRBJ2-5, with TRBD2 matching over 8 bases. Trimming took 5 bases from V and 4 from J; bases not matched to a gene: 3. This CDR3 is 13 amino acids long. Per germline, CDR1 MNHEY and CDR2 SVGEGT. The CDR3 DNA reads TGTGCCAGCAGTCAGCGGGGGAGAGAGACCCAGTACTTC. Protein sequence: CASSQRGRETQYF.